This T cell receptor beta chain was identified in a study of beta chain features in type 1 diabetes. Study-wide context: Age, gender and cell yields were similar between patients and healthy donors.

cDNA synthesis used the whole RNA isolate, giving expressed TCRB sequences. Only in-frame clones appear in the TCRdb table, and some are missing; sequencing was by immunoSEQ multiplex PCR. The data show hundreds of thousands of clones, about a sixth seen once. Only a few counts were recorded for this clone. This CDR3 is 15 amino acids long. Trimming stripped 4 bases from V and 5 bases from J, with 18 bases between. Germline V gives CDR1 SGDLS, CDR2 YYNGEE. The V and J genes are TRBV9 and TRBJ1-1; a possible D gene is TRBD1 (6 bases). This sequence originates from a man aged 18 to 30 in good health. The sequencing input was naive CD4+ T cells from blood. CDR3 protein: CASSPGVNLGTEAFF. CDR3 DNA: TGTGCCAGCAGCCCAGGGGTAAACTTGGGTACTGAAGCTTTCTTT.